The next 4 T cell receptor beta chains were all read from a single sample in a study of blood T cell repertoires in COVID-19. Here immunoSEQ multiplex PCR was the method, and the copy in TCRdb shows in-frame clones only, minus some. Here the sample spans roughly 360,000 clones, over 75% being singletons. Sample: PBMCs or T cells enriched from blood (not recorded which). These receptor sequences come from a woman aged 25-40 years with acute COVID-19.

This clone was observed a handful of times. CDR3 residues: CASSPGQYYGYTF. The CDR3 DNA sequence: TGTGCCAGCAGCCCGGGACAATACTATGGCTACACCTTC. The chain couples TRBV5-4 to TRBJ1-2, with a weak D call TRBD1 (6 bases). The CDR3 runs 13 residues. V lost 4 bases and J 3 bases, leaving 10 bases between the germline ends. From germline, CDR1 is SGHNT and CDR2 YYREEE (reference sequence).

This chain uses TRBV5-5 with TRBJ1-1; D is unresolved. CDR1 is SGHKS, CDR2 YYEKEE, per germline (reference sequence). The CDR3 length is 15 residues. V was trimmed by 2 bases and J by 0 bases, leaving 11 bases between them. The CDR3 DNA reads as TGTGCCAGCAGCTTAGCGGCGGCGGTGAACACTGAAGCTTTCTTT. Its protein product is CASSLAAAVNTEAFF. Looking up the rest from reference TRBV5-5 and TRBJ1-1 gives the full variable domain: DAGVTQSPTHLIKTRGQQVTLRCSPISGHKSVSWYQQVLGQGPQFIFQYYEKEERGRGNFPDRFSARQFPNYSSELNVNALLLGDSALYLCASSLAAAVNTEAFFGQGTRLTVV.

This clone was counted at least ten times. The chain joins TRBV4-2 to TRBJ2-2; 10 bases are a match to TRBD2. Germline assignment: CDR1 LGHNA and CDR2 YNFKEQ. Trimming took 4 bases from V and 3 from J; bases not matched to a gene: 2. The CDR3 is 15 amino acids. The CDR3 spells CASSPGTSDTGELFF. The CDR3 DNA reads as TGTGCCAGCAGCCCCGGGACTAGCGACACCGGGGAGCTGTTTTTT.

CDR3: CASSVGGYEQYF. CDR3 in DNA: TGCGCCAGCAGCGTAGGGGGCTACGAGCAGTACTTC. The chain recombines TRBV5-1 with TRBJ2-7; D is perhaps TRBD1 (6 bases). Germline V CDR1 and CDR2: SGHRS, YFSETQ. The CDR3 runs to 12 residues. V was pared by 4 bases and J by 3 bases, with 8 bases between.